This T cell receptor (beta chain) was sequenced during a study of blood T cells in healthy people across ages. Whole-study context: Per every two T cells, about one barcoded beta molecule was captured by template switching.

V was cut by 4 bases and J by 5 bases, with 12 bases left in between. This CDR3 region has 13 residues. Germline CDR1 SGHRS, CDR2 YFSETQ. This clonotype was detected many times. A J-beta primer mix and a sample-barcoded 5' primer were used in a second PCR of about 7 to 12 cycles. A tag from a template-switch adaptor with 12 random nucleotides marked each cDNA molecule. TCRdb fed the 5' RACE reads into MiXCR, producing one record per CDR3 protein. The sample lists 870,000 or so distinct CDR3 sequences, more than 25% occurring once. Material for sequencing was blood. This rearrangement joins TRBV5-1 to TRBJ2-5, with a tentative D call TRBD1 (6 bases). The TCR was taken from an elderly woman in good health. The CDR3 spells CASSPVGAETQYF. CDR3 nucleotides: TGCGCCAGCAGCCCGGTGGGGGCTGAGACCCAGTACTTC.